Presented here are 10 T cell receptor beta chains from one specimen sequenced in a study of tumor-infiltrating lymphocytes in primary liver carcinoma. The approximately 17-34 mg bulk tissue piece was not sorted before simultaneous RNA and DNA extraction. Starting from 500 ng of total RNA, TCR beta cDNA was produced with a primer in the constant region. Three rounds of nested multiplex PCR with slightly modified ARM-PCR produced TCR beta libraries. It was with TRBV1-TRBV30 forward primers and a C-beta reverse primer that the first two PCR rounds were run, at approximately 10 cycles each. TCRdb reanalysed the multiplex PCR reads using MiXCR and keeps one entry per CDR3 protein. The sample has 95,000 to 100,000 distinct CDR3 sequences, about 63% seen once; the top ten hold more than 10%. The sequenced sample was liver tumor tissue from sampling region 2. The subset: tumor region T2, inferior pole. The origin of the receptors is a woman aged 55-70 years with primary liver carcinoma and hepatitis B virus infection.

In the case of this clonotype: A read error may account for a junction end that differs from germline. V is TRBV7-8 and J is TRBJ2-3, with 10 bases lining up with TRBD2. The CDR3 covers 16 residues. Germline V gene sequence: CDR1 SGHVS, CDR2 FQNEAQ. The CDR3 DNA follows: TGTGCCAGCAGCTTAAGACTAGCGGGTCATACAGATGCGCAGTATTTT. It codes for CASSLRLAGHTDAQYF.

As regards this clonotype: At one boundary the junction diverges from the germline segment, which might be a read error. This chain uses TRBV5-6 with TRBJ2-1, with D uncertain. Germline V lookup: CDR1 SGHDT, CDR2 YYEEEE. The CDR3 extends over 15 amino acids. CDR3 protein: CANSLVQRNVGEQFF. The CDR3 DNA reads as TGTGCCAACAGCTTGGTTCAGCGCAATGTTGGCGAGCAGTTCTTC.

Of note for this clonotype: A junction boundary mismatches the germline segment, possibly from a read error. The chain links TRBV12-3 or TRBV12-4 to TRBJ2-1; 10 nucleotides agree with TRBD2. CDR3 size: 18 residues. CDR3 sequence: CGSGLEAGPGLAYNEQFF. CDR3 bases: TGTGGCAGCGGTTTAGAGGCAGGGCCGGGACTAGCGTACAATGAGCAGTTCTTC.

This clonotype was observed a single time. A junction end diverges from the germline sequence, so it may reflect a read error. The chain employs TRBV11-2 and TRBJ1-1; D unresolved. The CDR3 sequence is 13 residues long. Germline V CDR1 and CDR2: SGHAT, FQNNGV. The CDR3 coding sequence is TGTACCAGCAGCTTACTTGGGAACGCTAAAGCTTTCTTT. Translated: CTSSLLGNAKAFF.

For this clonotype: Because it lacks the conserved phenylalanine or tryptophan at the end, this CDR3 is likely a read error. The chain couples TRBV6-2 or TRBV6-3 to TRBJ2-3, with TRBD2 matching 7 bases. The CDR3 is made up of 15 amino acids. CDR1 and CDR2 (germline): MNHEY, SVGEGT. CDR3 in amino acids: CASSYGKAGVDMQYL. The CDR3 bases are TGTGCCAGCAGTTATGGAAAGGCGGGAGTTGATATGCAGTATCTT.

This sequence joins TRBV12-3 or TRBV12-4 and TRBJ1-1; a possible D gene is TRBD1 (6 bases). The ends were cut back, 9 bases at V and 3 bases at J, with 23 bases in the middle. The CDR3 loop spans 16 amino acids. CDR3 sequence: CARRGGRGRQDTEAFF. The CDR3 nucleotides read TGTGCCAGAAGAGGGGGGCGCGGTAGGCAAGACACTGAAGCTTTCTTT.

Many counts were recorded for this clonotype. The chain is built from TRBV6-5 and TRBJ1-1, with D maybe TRBD1 (6 bases). Germline V lookup: CDR1 MNHEY, CDR2 SVGAGI. The V end lost 6 bases, the J end lost 5 bases, and 19 bases lay between the germline ends. CDR3 length: 15 amino acids. The CDR3 DNA reads as TGTGCCAGCAGCCCGTGGGACACTGTGACGACTGAAGCTTTCTTT. This sequence encodes CASSPWDTVTTEAFF.

About this clonotype: Because it lacks the conserved phenylalanine or tryptophan at the end, this CDR3 is likely a read error. The chain carries TRBV29-1 and TRBJ1-1; D gene uncertain. Looked up from germline, CDR1 is SQVTM and CDR2 is ANQGSEA. The CDR3 length is 13 residues. V dropped 0 bases and J dropped 5 bases, with 10 bases sitting between them. As DNA, the CDR3 is TGCAGCGTTGAAGATGGTGAGTGGACTGAAGCTTTCTCT. Its protein product is CSVEDGEWTEAFS.

A word on this clonotype: A much bigger clone sits one base away, suggesting this may be a read error. J is TRBJ1-1 and V is TRBV5-1, with D hard to call. Germline values: CDR1 SGHRS, CDR2 YFSETQ. CDR3 size: 14 residues. CDR3 region: CAGSLERGSTEAFF. The CDR3, as DNA: TGCGCCGGCAGCTTGGAACGGGGAAGCACTGAAGCTTTCTTT.

A note on this clonotype: Mismatch with germline at one junction end may stem from a read error. The V call is TRBV11-2, the J call TRBJ2-1; 7 positions match TRBD2. The CDR3 sequence is 20 residues long. CDR1 is SGHAT, CDR2 FQNNGV, per germline. DNA for the CDR3: TGTGCCAGCAGCTTAGGTACCGGGACCAGCGGGACGGCGGCGAACAAAGAGCAGTTGTTC. It specifies CASSLGTGTSGTAANKEQLF.